This T cell receptor (beta chain) appears in the sequencing data of a study of blood T cell repertoires in COVID-19. On the study more broadly: The samples span acute and convalescent COVID-19 from the United States, Italy and Spain. The analysed material was cDNA or gDNA that came from T cells, B-cell-depleted T cells, or PBMCs.

V shed 7 bases and J 5 bases; nucleotides not matched to a gene: 10. The CDR3 spans 15 residues. CDR1 MNHEY and CDR2 SVGAGI come from the germline V gene. Original data processing: Amplified reference gene primers provided the basis for estimating nucleated cell counts. Measured with immunoSEQ multiplex PCR; TCRdb has only the in-frame clones, and not every one. From that table come the V and J calls and clone size; the DNA was used to work out D and trimming. The repertoire holds about 98,000 clones, with approximately 78% as singletons. The receptor's source is a man aged 60-69 years with active or convalescent COVID-19. Sample: peripheral blood. The rearrangement joins TRBV6-5 to TRBJ2-5; 10 nucleotides agree with TRBD2. The CDR3 reads CASTSSGSQLETQYF. CDR3 DNA: TGTGCCAGCACTTCTAGCGGGAGCCAGCTTGAGACCCAGTACTTC.